This T cell receptor (beta chain) emerged from a study of graft-versus-host responses after intestinal transplantation. Study in general: Transplant recipients had multivisceral, liver-intestinal, or isolated intestinal grafts. Study conclusions and caveats: Early HvG declines after transplant were associated with peak circulating GvH clone levels. GvH clones occurred in recipient marrow; some first appeared in ileum or blood.

This clone was observed once. Antigen specificity is unknown. Some clones are missing from TCRdb's copy, which holds only in-frame ones; the method was immunoSEQ multiplex PCR. The sample yields approximately 12,000 clones, roughly 76% seen once. Processing of graft tissue released intraepithelial and lamina propria lymphocytes. CDR1 and CDR2 (germline): LGHNA, YSLEER. Trimming removed 0 bases from V and 5 bases from J, with 10 bases in between. The CDR3 contains 14 residues. The sequence came from a human patient who received an intestinal transplant, so some T cells may come from the graft donor. The sequencing used ileum tissue, collected 23 days after intestinal transplant. V gene TRBV4-3 combines with J gene TRBJ1-2, with D possibly being TRBD1 (5 bases). CDR3 sequence (DNA): TGCGCCAGCAGCCAAGACGAGGGACTTTATGGCTACACCTTC. Its protein is CASSQDEGLYGYTF.